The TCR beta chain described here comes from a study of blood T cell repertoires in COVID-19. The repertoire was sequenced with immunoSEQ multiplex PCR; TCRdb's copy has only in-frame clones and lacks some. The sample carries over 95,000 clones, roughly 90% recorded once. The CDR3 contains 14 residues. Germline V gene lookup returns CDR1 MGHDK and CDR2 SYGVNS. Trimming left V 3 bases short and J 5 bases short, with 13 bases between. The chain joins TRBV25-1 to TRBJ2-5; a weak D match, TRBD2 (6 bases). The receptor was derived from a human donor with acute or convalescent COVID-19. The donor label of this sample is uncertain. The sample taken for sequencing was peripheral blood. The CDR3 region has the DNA TGTGCCAGCAGTGATCCCGGGACTTTGGAGACCCAGTACTTC. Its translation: CASSDPGTLETQYF. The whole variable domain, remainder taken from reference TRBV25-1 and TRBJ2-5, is EADIYQTPRYLVIGTGKKITLECSQTMGHDKMYWYQQDPGMELHLIHYSYGVNSTEKGDLSSESTVSRIRTEHFPLTLESARPSHTSQYLCASSDPGTLETQYFGPGTRLLVL.